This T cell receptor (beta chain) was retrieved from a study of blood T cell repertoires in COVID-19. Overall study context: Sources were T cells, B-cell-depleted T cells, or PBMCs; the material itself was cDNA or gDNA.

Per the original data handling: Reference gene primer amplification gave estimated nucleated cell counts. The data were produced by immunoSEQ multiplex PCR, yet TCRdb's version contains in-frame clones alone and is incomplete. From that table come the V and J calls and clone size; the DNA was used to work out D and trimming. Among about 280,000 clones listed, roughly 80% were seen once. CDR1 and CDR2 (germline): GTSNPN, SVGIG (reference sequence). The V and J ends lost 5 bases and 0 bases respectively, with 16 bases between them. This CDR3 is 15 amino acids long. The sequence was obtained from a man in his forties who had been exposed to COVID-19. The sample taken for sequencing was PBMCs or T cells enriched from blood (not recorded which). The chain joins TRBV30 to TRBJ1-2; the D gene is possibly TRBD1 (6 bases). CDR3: CAWAGQSTPNYGYTF. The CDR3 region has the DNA TGTGCCTGGGCTGGACAGTCCACCCCTAACTATGGCTACACCTTC.